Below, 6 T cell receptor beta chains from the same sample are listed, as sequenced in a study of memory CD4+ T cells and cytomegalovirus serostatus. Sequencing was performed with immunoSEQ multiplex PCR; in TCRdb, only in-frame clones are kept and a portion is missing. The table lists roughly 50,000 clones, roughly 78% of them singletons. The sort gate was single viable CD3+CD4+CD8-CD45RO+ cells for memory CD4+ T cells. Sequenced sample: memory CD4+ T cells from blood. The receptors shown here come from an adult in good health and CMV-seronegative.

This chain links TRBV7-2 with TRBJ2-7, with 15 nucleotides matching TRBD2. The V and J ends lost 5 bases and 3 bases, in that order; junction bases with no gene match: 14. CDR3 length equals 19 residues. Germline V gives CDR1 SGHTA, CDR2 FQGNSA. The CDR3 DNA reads TGTGCCAGCAGCATACGTCCCGGGACTAGCGGGGGGCCACTCTACGAGCAGTACTTC. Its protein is CASSIRPGTSGGPLYEQYF.

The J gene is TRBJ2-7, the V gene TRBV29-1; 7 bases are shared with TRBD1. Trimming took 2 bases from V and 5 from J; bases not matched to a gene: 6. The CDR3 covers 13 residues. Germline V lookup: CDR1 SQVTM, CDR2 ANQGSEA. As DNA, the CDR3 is TGCAGCGTTGAAACCGACAGGGACGACGAGCAGTACTTC. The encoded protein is CSVETDRDDEQYF.

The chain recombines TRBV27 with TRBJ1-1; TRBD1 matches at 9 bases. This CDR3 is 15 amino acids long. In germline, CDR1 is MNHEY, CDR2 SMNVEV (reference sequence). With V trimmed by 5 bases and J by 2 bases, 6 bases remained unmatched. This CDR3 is CASSNPGQGNTEAFF. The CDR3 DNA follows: TGTGCCAGCAGTAATCCGGGACAGGGAAACACTGAAGCTTTCTTT.

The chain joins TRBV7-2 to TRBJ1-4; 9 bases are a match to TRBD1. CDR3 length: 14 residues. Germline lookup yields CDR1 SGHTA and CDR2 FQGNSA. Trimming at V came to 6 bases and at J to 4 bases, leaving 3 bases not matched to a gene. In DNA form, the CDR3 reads TGTGCCAGCAGACCGACAGGGGGTAATGAAAAACTGTTTTTT. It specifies CASRPTGGNEKLFF.

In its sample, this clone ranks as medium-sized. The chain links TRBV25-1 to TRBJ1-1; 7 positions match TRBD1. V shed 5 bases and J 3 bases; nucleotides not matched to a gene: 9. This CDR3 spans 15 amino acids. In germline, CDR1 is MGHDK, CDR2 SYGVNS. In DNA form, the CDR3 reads TGTGCCAGCAGTAAGATCCGGGACAGACACACTGAAGCTTTCTTT. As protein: CASSKIRDRHTEAFF. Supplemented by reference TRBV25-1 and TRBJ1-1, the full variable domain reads EADIYQTPRYLVIGTGKKITLECSQTMGHDKMYWYQQDPGMELHLIHYSYGVNSTEKGDLSSESTVSRIRTEHFPLTLESARPSHTSQYLCASSKIRDRHTEAFFGQGTRLTVV.

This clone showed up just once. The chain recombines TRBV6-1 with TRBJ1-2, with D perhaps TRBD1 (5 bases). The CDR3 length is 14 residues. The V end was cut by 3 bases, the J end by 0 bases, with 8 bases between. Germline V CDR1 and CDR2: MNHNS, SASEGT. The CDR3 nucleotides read TGTGCCAGCAGTGACAGGGCTACTAACTATGGCTACACCTTC. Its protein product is CASSDRATNYGYTF.